Sequencing of this TCR beta chain was carried out in a study of regulatory T cells in long-lasting Graves disease. Study-level results: TCR diversity was lower in persistent than newly diagnosed Graves' disease. Persistent cases favored TRBV28, TRBJ1-2 and TRBJ2-5.

As for time point: persistent/refractory GD, antithyroid drugs over 5 years with positive TRAb. PBMC RNA was the source of the TCR library. Germline CDR1 and CDR2: LNHDA and SQIVND (reference sequence). The V end lost 0 bases, the J end lost 7 bases, and 13 bases lay between the germline ends. This CDR3 has 15 residues. This clonotype was counted a few times. As yet, its antigen is unknown. The authors built TCR beta libraries using iRepertoire HTBI primers and Arm-PCR of CDR3 regions. Each CDR3 protein gets one entry after TCRdb re-called the multiplex PCR reads with MiXCR. Among 700,000 or so distinct CDR3 sequences, 25% to 35% were seen once, and the ten largest hold around 42%.

The sequence was collected from a female donor with Graves disease. The sequencing used peripheral blood mononuclear cells (PBMCs), collected when the disease was refractory, from a patient treated with antithyroid drugs. The rearrangement links TRBV19 to TRBJ1-5; D may be TRBD1 (6 bases). This chain's CDR3 is CASSIDWGHLQPQHF. The CDR3 nucleotides read TGTGCCAGTAGTATAGACTGGGGACATTTGCAGCCCCAGCATTTT.